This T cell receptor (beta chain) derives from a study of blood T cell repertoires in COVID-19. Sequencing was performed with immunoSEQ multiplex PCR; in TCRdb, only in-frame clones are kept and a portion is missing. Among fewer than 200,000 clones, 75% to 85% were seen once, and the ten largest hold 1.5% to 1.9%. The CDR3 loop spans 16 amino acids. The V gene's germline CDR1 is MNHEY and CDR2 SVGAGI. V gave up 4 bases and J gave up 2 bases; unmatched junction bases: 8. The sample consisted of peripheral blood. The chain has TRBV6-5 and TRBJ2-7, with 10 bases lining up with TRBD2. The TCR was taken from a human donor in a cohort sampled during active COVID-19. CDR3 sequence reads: CASSSSLAGVAYEQYF. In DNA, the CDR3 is TGTGCCAGCAGTTCCTCCCTAGCGGGAGTTGCCTACGAGCAGTACTTC.